Below, 2 T cell receptor beta chains from the same sample are listed, as sequenced in a study of T-cell reconstitution after alpha-beta-depleted transplantation in children. Construction of the TCRbeta library involved unique molecular identifiers. TCRdb recomputed calls from the PCR reads with MiXCR, one row per CDR3 protein. The sample carries 420,000 or so distinct CDR3 sequences, about 11% recorded once. The source material was PBMCs from the stem cell graft donor, sampled from the stem cell graft. Every receptor here comes from a human donor who donated a stem cell graft to a child with acute myeloid leukemia.

A few counts support this clonotype. This rearrangement joins TRBV25-1 to TRBJ2-5, with D perhaps matching TRBD1 or TRBD2 (5 bases each). The CDR3 sequence is 15 residues long. The V and J ends lost 2 bases and 2 bases respectively, with 12 bases between them. Looked up from germline, CDR1 is MGHDK and CDR2 is SYGVNS. CDR3 in amino acids: CASSEQGPSQETQYF. Written as DNA, the CDR3 is TGTGCCAGCAGTGAACAGGGACCCTCTCAAGAGACCCAGTACTTC.

V gene TRBV28 combines with J gene TRBJ1-2, with 11 bases matching TRBD1. Unmatched junction bases numbered 6, after V lost 5 bases and J lost 4 bases. Germline assignment: CDR1 MDHEN and CDR2 SYDVKM. The CDR3 is 15 amino acids. CDR3 nucleotides: TGTGCCAGCAGTCCCGGGACAGGGGGGGGCTATGGCTACACCTTC. Its protein product is CASSPGTGGGYGYTF.